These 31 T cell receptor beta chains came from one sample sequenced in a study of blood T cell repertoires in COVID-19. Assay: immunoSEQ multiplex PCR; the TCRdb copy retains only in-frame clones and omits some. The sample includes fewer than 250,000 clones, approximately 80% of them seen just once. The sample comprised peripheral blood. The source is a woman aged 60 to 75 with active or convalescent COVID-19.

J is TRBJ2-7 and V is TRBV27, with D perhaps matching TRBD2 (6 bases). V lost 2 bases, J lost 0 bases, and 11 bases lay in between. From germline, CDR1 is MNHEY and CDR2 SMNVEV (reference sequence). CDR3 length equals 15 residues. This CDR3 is CASSLERGSSYEQYF. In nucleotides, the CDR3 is TGTGCCAGCAGTTTAGAACGGGGGAGCTCCTACGAGCAGTACTTC.

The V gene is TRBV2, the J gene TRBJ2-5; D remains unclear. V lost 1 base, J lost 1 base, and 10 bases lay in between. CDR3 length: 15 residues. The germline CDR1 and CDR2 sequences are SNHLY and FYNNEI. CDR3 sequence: CASSEDPPVQETQYF. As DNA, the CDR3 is TGTGCCAGCAGTGAAGACCCCCCAGTCCAAGAGACCCAGTACTTC.

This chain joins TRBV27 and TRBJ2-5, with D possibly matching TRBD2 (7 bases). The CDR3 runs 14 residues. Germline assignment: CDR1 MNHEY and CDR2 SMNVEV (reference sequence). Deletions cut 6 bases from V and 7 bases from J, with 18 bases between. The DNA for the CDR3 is TGTGCCAGCAGGGCTGCGGGGGCGAGGGGGACCCAGTACTTC. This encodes CASRAAGARGTQYF.

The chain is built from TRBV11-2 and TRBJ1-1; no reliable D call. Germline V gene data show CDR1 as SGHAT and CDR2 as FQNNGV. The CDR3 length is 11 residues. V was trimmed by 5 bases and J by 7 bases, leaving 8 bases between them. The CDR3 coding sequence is TGTGCCAGCAGCCATACAGATGAAGCTTTCTTT. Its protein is CASSHTDEAFF.

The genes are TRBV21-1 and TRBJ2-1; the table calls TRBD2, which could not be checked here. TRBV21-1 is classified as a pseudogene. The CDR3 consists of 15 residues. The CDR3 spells CASSKGSGRNNEQFF. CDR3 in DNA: TGTGCCAGCAGCAAAGGTAGCGGGAGAAACAATGAGCAGTTCTTC.

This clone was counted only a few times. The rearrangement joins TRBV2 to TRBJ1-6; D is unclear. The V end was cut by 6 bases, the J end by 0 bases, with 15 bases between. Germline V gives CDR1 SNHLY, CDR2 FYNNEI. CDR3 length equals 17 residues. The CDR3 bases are TGTGCCAGCAGGGAGATGACGGGTTACTCCTATAATTCACCCCTCCACTTT. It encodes CASREMTGYSYNSPLHF.

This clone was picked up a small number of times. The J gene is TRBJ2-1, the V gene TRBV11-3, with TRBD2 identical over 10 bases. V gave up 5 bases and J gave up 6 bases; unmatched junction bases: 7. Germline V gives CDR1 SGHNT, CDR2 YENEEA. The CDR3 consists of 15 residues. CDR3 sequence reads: CASSGRTSGPNEQFF. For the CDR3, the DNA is TGTGCCAGCAGCGGAAGGACTAGCGGACCCAATGAGCAGTTCTTC.

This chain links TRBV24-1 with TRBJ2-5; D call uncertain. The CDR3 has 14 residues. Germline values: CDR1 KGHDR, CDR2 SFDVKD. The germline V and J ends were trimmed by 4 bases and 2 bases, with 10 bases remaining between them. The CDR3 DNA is TGTGCCACCAGTGAATCCGGCGGTCAAGAGACCCAGTACTTC. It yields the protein CATSESGGQETQYF.

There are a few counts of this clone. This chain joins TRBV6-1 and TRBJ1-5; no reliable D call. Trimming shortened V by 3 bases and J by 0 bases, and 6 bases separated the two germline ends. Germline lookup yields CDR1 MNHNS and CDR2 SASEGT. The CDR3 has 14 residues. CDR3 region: CASSDLLSNQPQHF. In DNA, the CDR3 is TGTGCCAGCAGTGATTTACTTAGCAATCAGCCCCAGCATTTT.

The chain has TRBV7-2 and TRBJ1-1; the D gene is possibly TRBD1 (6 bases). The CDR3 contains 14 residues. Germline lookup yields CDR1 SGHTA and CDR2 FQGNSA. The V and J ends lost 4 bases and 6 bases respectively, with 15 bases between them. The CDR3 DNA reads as TGTGCCAGCAGCTCCTCGGACAGCTGGCCTGAAGCTTTCTTT. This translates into CASSSSDSWPEAFF.

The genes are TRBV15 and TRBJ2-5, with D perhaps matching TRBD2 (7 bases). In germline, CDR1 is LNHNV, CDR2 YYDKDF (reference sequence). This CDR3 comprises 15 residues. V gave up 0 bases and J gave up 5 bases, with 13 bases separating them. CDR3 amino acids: CATSRDGGGDETQYF. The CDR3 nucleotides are TGTGCCACCAGCAGAGATGGAGGGGGGGACGAGACCCAGTACTTC.

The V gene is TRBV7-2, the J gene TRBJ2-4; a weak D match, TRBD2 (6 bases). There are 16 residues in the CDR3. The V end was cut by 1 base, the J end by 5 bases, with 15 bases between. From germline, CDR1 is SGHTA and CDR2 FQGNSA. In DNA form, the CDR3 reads TGTGCCAGCAGCTTAGTGGCGACTCAGCGGGAAAACATTCAGTACTTC. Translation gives CASSLVATQRENIQYF.

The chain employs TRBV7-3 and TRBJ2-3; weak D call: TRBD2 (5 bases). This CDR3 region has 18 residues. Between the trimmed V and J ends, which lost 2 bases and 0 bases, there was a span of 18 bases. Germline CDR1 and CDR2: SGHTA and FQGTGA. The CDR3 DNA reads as TGTGCCAGCAGCTTACGTGGGATAAGCGGTTCTAGCACAGATACGCAGTATTTT. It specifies CASSLRGISGSSTDTQYF.

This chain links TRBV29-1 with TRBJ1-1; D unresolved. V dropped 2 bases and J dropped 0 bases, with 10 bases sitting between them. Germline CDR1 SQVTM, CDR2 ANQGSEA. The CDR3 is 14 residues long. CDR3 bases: TGCAGCGTTGAACGACACCTCATGAACACTGAAGCTTTCTTT. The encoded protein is CSVERHLMNTEAFF.

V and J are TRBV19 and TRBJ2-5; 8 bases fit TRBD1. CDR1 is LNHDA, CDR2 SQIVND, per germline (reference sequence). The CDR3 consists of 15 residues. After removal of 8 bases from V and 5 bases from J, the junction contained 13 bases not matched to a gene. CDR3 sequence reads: CASLERTGPRETQYF. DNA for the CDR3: TGTGCCAGTCTCGAAAGGACAGGGCCACGGGAGACCCAGTACTTC.

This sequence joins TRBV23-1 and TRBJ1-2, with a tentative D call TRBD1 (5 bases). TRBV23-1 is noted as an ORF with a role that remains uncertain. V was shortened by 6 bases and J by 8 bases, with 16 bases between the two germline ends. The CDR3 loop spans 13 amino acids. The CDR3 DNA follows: TGCGCCAGCAGCCCCCAGGGAATCAGGGGCTACACCTTC. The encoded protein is CASSPQGIRGYTF.

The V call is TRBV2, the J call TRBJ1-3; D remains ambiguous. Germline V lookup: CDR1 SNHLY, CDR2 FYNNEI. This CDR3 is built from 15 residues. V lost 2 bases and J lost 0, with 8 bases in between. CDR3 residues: CASSESPNSGNTIYF. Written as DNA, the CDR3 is TGTGCCAGCAGTGAAAGCCCAAACTCTGGAAACACCATATATTTT. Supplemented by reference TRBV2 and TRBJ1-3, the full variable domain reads EPEVTQTPSHQVTQMGQEVILRCVPISNHLYFYWYRQILGQKVEFLVSFYNNEISEKSEIFDDQFSVERPDGSNFTLKIRSTKLEDSAMYFCASSESPNSGNTIYFGEGSWLTVV.

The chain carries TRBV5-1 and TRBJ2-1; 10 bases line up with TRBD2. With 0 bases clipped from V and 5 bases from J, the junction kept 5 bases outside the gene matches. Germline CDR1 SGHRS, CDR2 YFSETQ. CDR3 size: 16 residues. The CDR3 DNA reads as TGCGCCAGCAGCTTGGTACTAGCGGGATTTAACAATGAGCAGTTCTTC. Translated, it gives CASSLVLAGFNNEQFF.

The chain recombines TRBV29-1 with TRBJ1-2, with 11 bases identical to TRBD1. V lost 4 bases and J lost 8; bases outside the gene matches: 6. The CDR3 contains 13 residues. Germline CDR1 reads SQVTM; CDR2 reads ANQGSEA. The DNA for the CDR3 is TGCAGCGTTGGGACAGGGGGCGCTTTGGGCTACACCTTC. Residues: CSVGTGGALGYTF.

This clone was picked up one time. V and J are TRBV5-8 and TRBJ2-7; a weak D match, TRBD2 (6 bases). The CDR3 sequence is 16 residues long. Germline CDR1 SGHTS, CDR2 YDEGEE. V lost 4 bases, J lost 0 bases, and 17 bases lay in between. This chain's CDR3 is CASSPRLAGSSYEQYF. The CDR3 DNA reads TGTGCCAGCAGCCCCCGACTCGCGGGGAGCTCCTACGAGCAGTACTTC.

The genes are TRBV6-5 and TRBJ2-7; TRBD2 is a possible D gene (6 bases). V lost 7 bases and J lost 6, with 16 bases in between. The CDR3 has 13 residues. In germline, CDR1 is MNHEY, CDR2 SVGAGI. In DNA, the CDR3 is TGTGCCAGCATAGCGGCTAGGGGTCTCGAGCAGTACGTC. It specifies CASIAARGLEQYV.

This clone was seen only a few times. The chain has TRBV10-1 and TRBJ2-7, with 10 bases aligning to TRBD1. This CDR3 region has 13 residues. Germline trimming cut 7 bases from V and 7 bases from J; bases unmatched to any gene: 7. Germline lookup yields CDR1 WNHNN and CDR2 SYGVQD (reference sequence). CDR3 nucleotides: TGCGCCAGCACCCCGGGACAGGGGAGGGAGCAGTACGTC. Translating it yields CASTPGQGREQYV.

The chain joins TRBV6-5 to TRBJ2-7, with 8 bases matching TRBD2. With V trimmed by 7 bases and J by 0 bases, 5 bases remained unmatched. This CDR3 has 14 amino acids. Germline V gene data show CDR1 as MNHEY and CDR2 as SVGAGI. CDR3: CASTLSGTSYEQYF. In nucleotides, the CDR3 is TGTGCCAGCACCCTTAGCGGGACCTCCTACGAGCAGTACTTC.

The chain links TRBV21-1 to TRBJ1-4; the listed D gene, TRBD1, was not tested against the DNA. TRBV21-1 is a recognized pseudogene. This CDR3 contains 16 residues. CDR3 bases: TGTGCCAGCAGCAAAGCGCAGGGGACCCTGGGTGAAAAACTGTTTTTT. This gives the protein CASSKAQGTLGEKLFF.

The CDR3 loop is CASSGQDNQPQHF. CDR3 DNA: TGCGCCAGCAGTGGACAAGACAATCAGCCCCAGCATTTT. This chain joins TRBV10-2 and TRBJ1-5; D is unclear. The V and J ends lost 4 bases and 3 bases respectively, with 7 bases between them. This CDR3 is built from 13 residues. The germline CDR1 and CDR2 sequences are WSHSY and SAAADI.

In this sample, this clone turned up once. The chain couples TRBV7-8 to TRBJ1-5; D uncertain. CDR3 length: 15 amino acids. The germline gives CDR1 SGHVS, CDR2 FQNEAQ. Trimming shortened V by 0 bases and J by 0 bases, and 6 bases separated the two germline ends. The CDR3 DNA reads TGTGCCAGCAGCTTAGCGTTCAGTAGCAATCAGCCCCAGCATTTT. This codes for CASSLAFSSNQPQHF.

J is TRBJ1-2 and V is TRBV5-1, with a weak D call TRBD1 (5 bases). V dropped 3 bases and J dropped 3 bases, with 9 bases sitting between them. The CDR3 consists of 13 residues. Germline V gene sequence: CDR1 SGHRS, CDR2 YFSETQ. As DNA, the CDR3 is TGCGCCAGCAGCTCGACAGAAGACTATGGCTACACCTTC. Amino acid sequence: CASSSTEDYGYTF.

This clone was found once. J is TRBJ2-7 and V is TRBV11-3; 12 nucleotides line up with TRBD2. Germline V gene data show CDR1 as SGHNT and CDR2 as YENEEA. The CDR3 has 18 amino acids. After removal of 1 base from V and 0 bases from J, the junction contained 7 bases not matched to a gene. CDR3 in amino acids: CASSLVWTSGTSSYEQYF. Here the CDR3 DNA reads TGTGCCAGCAGCTTAGTTTGGACTAGCGGGACCTCCTCCTACGAGCAGTACTTC.

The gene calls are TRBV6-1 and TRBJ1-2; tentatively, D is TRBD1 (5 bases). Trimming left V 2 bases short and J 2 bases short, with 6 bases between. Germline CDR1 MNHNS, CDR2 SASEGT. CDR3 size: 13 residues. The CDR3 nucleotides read TGTGCCAGCAGTGAACAGGGAAACTATGGCTACACCTTC. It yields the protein CASSEQGNYGYTF.

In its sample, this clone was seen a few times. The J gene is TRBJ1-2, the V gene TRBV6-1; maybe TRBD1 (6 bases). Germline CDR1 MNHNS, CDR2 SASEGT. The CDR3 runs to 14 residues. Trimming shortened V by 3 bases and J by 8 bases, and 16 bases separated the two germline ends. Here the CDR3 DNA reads TGTGCCAGCAGTGATGGCGAGGGGGTTAAGGGCTACACCTTC. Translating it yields CASSDGEGVKGYTF.

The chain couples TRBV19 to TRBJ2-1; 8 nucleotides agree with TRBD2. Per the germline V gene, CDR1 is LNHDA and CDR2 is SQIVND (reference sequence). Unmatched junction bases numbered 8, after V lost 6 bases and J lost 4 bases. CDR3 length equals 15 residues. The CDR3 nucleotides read TGTGCCAGTAGGGCGCTAGAGCGGGGGTACAATGAGCAGTTCTTC. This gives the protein CASRALERGYNEQFF.